The clone carrying this T cell receptor beta chain came up a few times. What it binds is not known. With a J-beta primer mix and a sample-barcoded 5' primer, a second PCR ran about 7 to 12 cycles. MiXCR was run by TCRdb on the 5' RACE reads, yielding one entry per CDR3 protein. The table shows fewer than 1.5 million distinct CDR3 sequences, with about 40% occurring only once. The CDR3 is made up of 13 amino acids. Trimming pared 6 bases from V and 4 bases from J, leaving 13 bases between. Germline CDR1 MNHEY, CDR2 SVGAGI. This sample was taken from a study of blood T cells in healthy people across ages. General observations from the study: One million T cells yielded diversity estimates that were considered underestimates. Donors of long life had a larger count of naive CD4+ cells and greater diversity than aged donors. Per-million-T-cell TCR beta diversity fell roughly linearly with age.

Sequencing was done on a sample of blood. The TCR was taken from a woman under 30 in good health. The rearrangement uses TRBV6-5 and TRBJ2-7, with TRBD1 as a possible D gene (6 bases). This CDR3 reads CASSPSDRYEQYF. Written as DNA, the CDR3 is TGTGCCAGCAGCCCTTCGGACAGATACGAGCAGTACTTC.